Listed here are 13 T cell receptor beta chains from one sample, sequenced in a study of blood T cell repertoires in COVID-19. Profiling relied on immunoSEQ multiplex PCR, and the TCRdb table lists in-frame clones only, not all of them. The sample gives under 200,000 clones, about 85% of which show up once; 5.5% to 7% is in the top ten. Sequencing used peripheral blood. These TCRs come from a woman aged 40 to 50 with COVID-19, enrolled during active disease.

The CDR3 DNA sequence: TGCGCCAGCAGCAGACTAGCGGGGGGTCTTGGGGAGCAGTACTTC. Translated, it gives CASSRLAGGLGEQYF. The chain recombines TRBV5-1 with TRBJ2-7, with TRBD2 matching over 13 bases. The CDR3 is 15 residues long. V lost 4 bases and J lost 7; bases outside the gene matches: 8. The V gene's germline CDR1 is SGHRS and CDR2 YFSETQ.

The chain is built from TRBV2 and TRBJ2-1; tentative D call: TRBD2 (5 bases). Trimming removed 10 bases at V and 0 bases at J, with 16 bases between. Germline V gene sequence: CDR1 SNHLY, CDR2 FYNNEI. The CDR3 length is 15 residues. The CDR3 sequence is CAIQWRHSSYNEQFF. The CDR3 region has the DNA TGTGCCATCCAATGGAGGCATTCCTCCTACAATGAGCAGTTCTTC. Looking up the rest from reference TRBV2 and TRBJ2-1 gives the full variable domain: EPEVTQTPSHQVTQMGQEVILRCVPISNHLYFYWYRQILGQKVEFLVSFYNNEISEKSEIFDDQFSVERPDGSNFTLKIRSTKLEDSAMYFCAIQWRHSSYNEQFFGPGTRLTVL.

As to this clone: Germline is not matched at one junction end, which may reflect a read error. V gene TRBV3-1 (or the pseudogene TRBV3-2) combines with J gene TRBJ2-7, with 7 nucleotides matching TRBD2. CDR3 length: 15 residues. Germline V gene lookup returns CDR1 LGHDT and CDR2 YNNKEL (reference sequence). Here the CDR3 reads CASSQGGEGSRYLLF. CDR3 in DNA: TGTGCCAGCAGCCAAGGCGGGGAGGGGAGCCGCTACCTTCTCTTC.

The chain is built from TRBV7-2 and TRBJ1-4; TRBD1 might be the D (5 bases). CDR1 and CDR2 from the germline V gene are SGHTA and FQGNSA. This CDR3 is 14 amino acids long. The V and J ends lost 6 bases and 6 bases respectively, with 14 bases between them. In DNA, the CDR3 is TGTGCCAGCAGTTCAGCCAGGGTGTATGAAAAACTGTTTTTT. Its protein is CASSSARVYEKLFF.

This clone was seen only a few times. The rearrangement uses TRBV10-3 and TRBJ1-6; the match to TRBD1 covers 9 bases. Germline loops: CDR1 ENHRY, CDR2 SYGVKD. Trimming at V came to 4 bases and at J to 9 bases, leaving 4 bases not matched to a gene. This CDR3 spans 14 amino acids. This CDR3 reads CAISGGTGTSPLHF. The CDR3 coding sequence is TGTGCCATCAGTGGGGGGACAGGGACTTCACCCCTCCACTTT.

The chain couples TRBV7-6 to TRBJ2-5, with D possibly TRBD1 on 5 matching bases. The CDR3 spans 15 residues. V lost 2 bases, J lost 5 bases, and 15 bases lay in between. Looked up from germline, CDR1 is SGHVS and CDR2 is FNYEAQ. The CDR3 is CASSLFAESGETQYF. Written as DNA, the CDR3 is TGTGCCAGCAGCTTATTTGCCGAATCAGGGGAGACCCAGTACTTC.

The rearrangement uses TRBV6-1 and TRBJ1-1; D remains unclear. The length of the CDR3 is 13 residues. V was pared by 3 bases and J by 1 base, with 6 bases between. Germline CDR1 is MNHNS and CDR2 is SASEGT. The CDR3: CASSDTGNTEAFF. DNA for the CDR3: TGTGCCAGCAGTGACACTGGGAACACTGAAGCTTTCTTT.

V is TRBV5-1 and J is TRBJ2-7; D may be TRBD1 (5 bases). The germline V gene has CDR1 SGHRS and CDR2 YFSETQ. V gave up 2 bases and J gave up 6 bases, with 12 bases separating them. CDR3 length: 13 amino acids. In DNA form, the CDR3 reads TGCGCCAGCAGCTTAATAGGGGAAGGCGAGCAGTACTTC. Translated, it gives CASSLIGEGEQYF. Variable domain in full (rest from reference TRBV5-1 and TRBJ2-7): KAGVTQTPRYLIKTRGQQVTLSCSPISGHRSVSWYQQTPGQGLQFLFEYFSETQRNKGNFPGRFSGRQFSNSRSEMNVSTLELGDSALYLCASSLIGEGEQYFGPGTRLTVT.

The chain carries TRBV9 and TRBJ2-2, with a tentative D call TRBD2 (6 bases). This CDR3 region has 15 residues. Germline values: CDR1 SGDLS, CDR2 YYNGEE. The V and J ends lost 0 bases and 4 bases respectively, with 10 bases between them. In DNA form, the CDR3 reads TGTGCCAGCAGCGTAGGCGGGGACGCCACCGGGGAGCTGTTTTTT. Its translation: CASSVGGDATGELFF.

This chain connects TRBV4-3 to TRBJ2-5; 8 bases fit TRBD1. The V gene end was trimmed by 1 base and the J gene end by 4 bases; junction bases not matched to a gene: 5. The CDR3 sequence is 15 residues long. Per the germline V gene, CDR1 is LGHNA and CDR2 is YSLEER. In DNA, the CDR3 is TGCGCCAGCAGCCAAGTCACAGGGGGATCAGAGACCCAGTACTTC. This sequence encodes CASSQVTGGSETQYF.

This chain joins TRBV2 and TRBJ1-1; TRBD1 agrees at 9 bases. With V trimmed by 6 bases and J by 1 base, 3 bases remained unmatched. There are 14 residues in the CDR3. Germline assignment: CDR1 SNHLY and CDR2 FYNNEI. For the CDR3, the DNA is TGTGCCAGCAGACCGGGACAGGGGAACACTGAAGCTTTCTTT. Amino acids: CASRPGQGNTEAFF.

The rearrangement uses TRBV6-5 and TRBJ1-6, with a possible D match to TRBD1 (5 bases). V was cut by 3 bases and J by 7 bases, with 13 bases left in between. The CDR3 contains 15 residues. The germline CDR1 and CDR2 sequences are MNHEY and SVGAGI. CDR3 nucleotides: TGTGCCAGCAGTTATACTAAGGGGAGGAATTCACCCCTCCACTTT. Amino acids: CASSYTKGRNSPLHF.

The V call is TRBV19, the J call TRBJ1-1; TRBD1 aligns across 7 bases. Trimming took 10 bases from V and 1 from J; bases not matched to a gene: 12. This CDR3 region has 15 residues. Germline CDR1 reads LNHDA; CDR2 reads SQIVND (reference sequence). CDR3 sequence (DNA): TGTGCCATTTTGACGATACAGGGGTCGAACACTGAAGCTTTCTTT. Protein: CAILTIQGSNTEAFF.